This T cell receptor beta chain was captured in a study of T cell responses to AZD1222 COVID-19 vaccine. The CDR3 totals 15 residues. Germline V CDR1 and CDR2: LNHDA, SQIVND (reference sequence). Trimming stripped 10 bases from V and 0 bases from J, with 16 bases between. Measured with immunoSEQ multiplex PCR; TCRdb has only the in-frame clones, and not every one. The data contain around 140,000 clones, roughly 90% of them singletons. The TCR was taken from an adult in good health. The sequences come from peripheral blood, collected on day 0 of AZD1222 vaccination. The chain couples TRBV19 to TRBJ2-4; D unclear. CDR3 loop: CATFRPSTAKNIQYF. CDR3 nucleotide sequence: TGTGCCACCTTTCGTCCCTCCACAGCCAAAAACATTCAGTACTTC.